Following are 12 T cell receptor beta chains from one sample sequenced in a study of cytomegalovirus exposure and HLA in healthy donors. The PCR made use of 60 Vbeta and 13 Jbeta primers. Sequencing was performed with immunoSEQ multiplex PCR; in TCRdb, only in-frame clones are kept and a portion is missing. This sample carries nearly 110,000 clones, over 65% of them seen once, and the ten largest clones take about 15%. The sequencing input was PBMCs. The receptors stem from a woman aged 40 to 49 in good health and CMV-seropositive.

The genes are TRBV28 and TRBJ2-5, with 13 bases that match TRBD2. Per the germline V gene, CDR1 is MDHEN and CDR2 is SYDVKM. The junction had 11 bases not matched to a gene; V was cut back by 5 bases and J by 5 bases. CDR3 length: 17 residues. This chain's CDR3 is CASSPGGLAGVMETQYF. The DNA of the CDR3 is TGTGCCAGCAGTCCAGGTGGACTAGCGGGGGTAATGGAGACCCAGTACTTC.

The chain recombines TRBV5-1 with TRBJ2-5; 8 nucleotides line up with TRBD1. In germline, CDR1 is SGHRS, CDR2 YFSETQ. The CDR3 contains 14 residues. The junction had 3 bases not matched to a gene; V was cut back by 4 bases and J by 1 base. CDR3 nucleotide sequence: TGCGCCAGCAGCACCGGACAGGGCCAAGAGACCCAGTACTTC. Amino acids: CASSTGQGQETQYF.

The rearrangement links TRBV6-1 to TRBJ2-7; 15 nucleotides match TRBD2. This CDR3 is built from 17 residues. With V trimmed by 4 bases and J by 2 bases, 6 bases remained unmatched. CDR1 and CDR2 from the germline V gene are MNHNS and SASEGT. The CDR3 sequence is CASSGGLAGGRAYEQYF. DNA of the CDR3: TGTGCCAGCAGTGGGGGACTAGCGGGGGGCCGGGCCTACGAGCAGTACTTC.

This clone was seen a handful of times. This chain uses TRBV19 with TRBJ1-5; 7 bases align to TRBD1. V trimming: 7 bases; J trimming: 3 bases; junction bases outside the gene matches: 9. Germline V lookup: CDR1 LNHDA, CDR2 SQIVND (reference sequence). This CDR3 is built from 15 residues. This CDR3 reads CASTHPTGANQPQHF. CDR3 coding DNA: TGTGCCAGTACCCACCCTACAGGGGCCAATCAGCCCCAGCATTTT.

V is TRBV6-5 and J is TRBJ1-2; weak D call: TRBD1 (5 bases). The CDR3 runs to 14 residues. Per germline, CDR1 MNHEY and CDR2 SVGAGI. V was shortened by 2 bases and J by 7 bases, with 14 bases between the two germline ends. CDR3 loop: CASSYDQGRSGYTF. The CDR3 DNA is TGTGCCAGCAGTTACGATCAGGGTAGGAGTGGCTACACCTTC.

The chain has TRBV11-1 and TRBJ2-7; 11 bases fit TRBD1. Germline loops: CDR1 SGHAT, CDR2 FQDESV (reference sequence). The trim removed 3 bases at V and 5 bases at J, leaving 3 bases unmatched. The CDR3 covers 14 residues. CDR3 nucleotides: TGTGCCAGCAGCTTCGGACAGGGGGCCCACGAGCAGTACTTC. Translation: CASSFGQGAHEQYF.

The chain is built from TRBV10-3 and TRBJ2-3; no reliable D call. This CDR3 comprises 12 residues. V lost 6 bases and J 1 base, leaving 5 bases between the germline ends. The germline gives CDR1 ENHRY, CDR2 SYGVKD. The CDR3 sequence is CAISPGTDTQYF. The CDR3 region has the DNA TGTGCCATCAGCCCTGGCACAGATACGCAGTATTTT.

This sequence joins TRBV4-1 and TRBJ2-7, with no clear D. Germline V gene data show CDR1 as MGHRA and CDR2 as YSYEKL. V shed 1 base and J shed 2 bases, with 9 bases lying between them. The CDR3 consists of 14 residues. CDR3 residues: CASSQGNRAYEQYF. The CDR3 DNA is TGCGCCAGCAGCCAAGGGAACAGAGCCTACGAGCAGTACTTC.

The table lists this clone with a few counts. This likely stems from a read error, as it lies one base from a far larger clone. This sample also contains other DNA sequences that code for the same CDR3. The DNA for the CDR3 is TGCGCCAGCAGCGGCTACTATGGCTACACCTTC. Amino acids: CASSGYYGYTF. This rearrangement joins TRBV5-1 to TRBJ1-2; no clear D gene. Germline V gene lookup returns CDR1 SGHRS and CDR2 YFSETQ. V dropped 4 bases and J dropped 3 bases, with 4 bases sitting between them. The CDR3 is 11 residues long.

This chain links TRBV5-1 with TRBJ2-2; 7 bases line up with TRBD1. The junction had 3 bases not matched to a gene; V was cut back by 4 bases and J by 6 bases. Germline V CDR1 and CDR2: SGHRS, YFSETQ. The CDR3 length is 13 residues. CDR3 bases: TGCGCCAGCAGCCCGCAGGGGGCCGGGGAGCTGTTTTTT. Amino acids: CASSPQGAGELFF.

The CDR3 sequence is CSVRKQGDTGELFF. The DNA of the CDR3 is TGCAGCGTCCGAAAACAGGGAGACACCGGGGAGCTGTTTTTT. V gene TRBV29-1 combines with J gene TRBJ2-2; D perhaps matches TRBD1 (6 bases). This CDR3 is built from 14 residues. The V gene's germline CDR1 is SQVTM and CDR2 ANQGSEA. Trimming took off 6 bases at V and 3 bases at J, with 14 bases between the two ends.

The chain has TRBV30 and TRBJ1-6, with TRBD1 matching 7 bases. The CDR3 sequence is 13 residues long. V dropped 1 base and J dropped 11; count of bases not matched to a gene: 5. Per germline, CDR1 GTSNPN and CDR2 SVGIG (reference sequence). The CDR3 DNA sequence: TGTGCCTGGAGTGCCCGTGGGACAGCACCCCTCCACTTT. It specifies CAWSARGTAPLHF.